The T cell receptor beta chain under discussion was sequenced for a study of blood T cell repertoires in COVID-19. Study information: The United States, Italy and Spain were the sources of the acute and convalescent COVID-19 samples. In each case, the material was cDNA or gDNA derived from T cells, B-cell-depleted T cells, or PBMCs.

The germline V gene encodes CDR1 SGHTA and CDR2 FQGNSA. The CDR3 is made up of 17 amino acids. Trimming removed 0 bases at V and 5 bases at J, with 17 bases between. Per the study methods: Cell counts per sample came from amplifying reference gene primers. Sequencing used immunoSEQ multiplex PCR; TCRdb keeps in-frame clones, though not all of them. That table is the source of V, J and clone size, and D and trimming were worked out from the DNA. The sample lists roughly 120,000 clones; around 76% were seen once. V gene TRBV7-2 combines with J gene TRBJ2-1; tentative D call: TRBD1 (7 bases). Sequencing was done on a sample of peripheral blood. The TCR originated in a man aged 70 or older with acute or convalescent COVID-19. CDR3: CASSLAVQGGSNNEQFF. CDR3 in DNA: TGTGCCAGCAGCTTAGCGGTCCAGGGGGGTTCTAACAATGAGCAGTTCTTC.